A single sample gave rise to the 24 T cell receptor beta chains below, sequenced in a study of blood T cells in healthy people across ages (dated by TCRdb to the mid-2010s). The library relied on 5' RACE. The sample was run on an Illumina HiSeq 2500. A second roughly 6 to 12 cycle PCR used a sample-barcoded 5' primer and a J-beta primer mix. TCRdb reanalyzed the raw reads on its own, using fastp at Q25 for trimming and MiXCR for clone calling, and kept in-frame beta chains. Rows with one shared CDR3 protein collapse into an entry with the most common genes and DNA. In this sample the table shows under 1,000,000 distinct CDR3 sequences, around 45% of which occur a single time. The ten largest clones add up to approximately 18% of the sample. Sequencing used blood. The origin of the receptors is an elderly man in good health.

V usage is TRBV6-2 or TRBV6-3 and J usage is TRBJ2-1, with TRBD2 matching over 14 bases. Germline trimming cut 0 bases from V and 4 bases from J; bases unmatched to any gene: 11. Germline CDR1 is MNHEY and CDR2 is SVGEGT. There are 20 residues in the CDR3. The CDR3 DNA follows: TGTGCCAGCAGTTACTCCATCTCCGGGACTAGCGGGAGCGGTTACAATGAGCAGTTCTTC. As protein: CASSYSISGTSGSGYNEQFF.

To note about this clonotype: The germline gene is not matched at one end of the junction; a read error may be the cause. The chain joins TRBV12-3 or TRBV12-4 to TRBJ2-3; tentatively, D is TRBD2 (5 bases). This CDR3 is built from 15 residues. Here the CDR3 reads CASSPCSGSTDAQYF. For the CDR3, the DNA is TGTGCCAGCAGTCCTTGCAGCGGTAGCACAGATGCGCAGTATTTT.

This chain links TRBV6-5 with TRBJ2-6, with 7 bases that match TRBD1. CDR3 length equals 18 residues. CDR1 and CDR2 (germline): MNHEY, SVGAGI. V was clipped by 3 bases and J by 3 bases; unmatched bases: 11. The CDR3 region has the DNA TGTGCCAGCAGTTATAGGGCAGGGGGTATACGTGGGGCCAACGTCCTGACTTTC. It is translated as CASSYRAGGIRGANVLTF.

This clonotype was picked up a small number of times. The gene calls are TRBV6-6 and TRBJ2-1; TRBD2 matches at 10 bases. J gave up 6 bases and V 2 bases, and 4 bases lay outside the gene matches. The CDR3 has 15 residues. The germline CDR1 and CDR2 sequences are MNHNY and SVGAGI (reference sequence). The CDR3 bases are TGTGCCAGCAGTTACCAACTAGCGGGGATCAATGAGCAGTTCTTC. Its translation is CASSYQLAGINEQFF.

In the case of this clonotype: A much larger clone differs from this one at a single base, so this may be a read error. V is TRBV5-8 and J is TRBJ2-3; 10 bases agree with TRBD1. CDR1 SGHTS and CDR2 YDEGEE come from the germline V gene. CDR3 size: 15 residues. Trimming removed 7 bases from V and 5 bases from J; junction bases left unmatched: 10. Here the CDR3 DNA reads TGTGCCAGCGGCCGGGACAGGGGAAGAGGAGATACGCAGTATTTT. Translating it yields CASGRDRGRGDTQYF.

J is TRBJ2-7 and V is TRBV2; possible D gene TRBD1, 6 bases. Trimming left V 4 bases short and J 6 bases short, with 16 bases between. The V gene's germline CDR1 is SNHLY and CDR2 FYNNEI. There are 14 residues in the CDR3. The CDR3 coding sequence is TGTGCCAGCAGTGCTCGGACAGCTCGCTCCGAGCAGTACTTC. This gives the protein CASSARTARSEQYF.

V and J are TRBV11-2 and TRBJ2-3; the D is unclear. Germline CDR1 is SGHAT and CDR2 is FQNNGV. The V and J ends lost 0 bases and 1 base respectively, with 11 bases between them. The CDR3 is 16 residues long. The CDR3 DNA follows: TGTGCCAGCAGCTTAGACCCGCCGAGTGGCACAGATACGCAGTATTTT. This codes for CASSLDPPSGTDTQYF.

For this clonotype: This may stem from a read error, because a much larger clone lies one nucleotide away. The chain is built from TRBV12-3 or TRBV12-4 and TRBJ1-6; 9 bases fit TRBD1. This CDR3 is built from 15 residues. CDR3 region: CASSPSDRGNLPLHF. CDR3 nucleotide sequence: TGTGCCAGCAGTCCCTCGGACAGGGGTAATTTACCCCTCCACTTT.

This clonotype turned up a few times. The V gene is TRBV5-1, the J gene TRBJ1-4; D is undetermined. The CDR3 extends over 14 amino acids. Trimming removed 4 bases at V and 3 bases at J, with 10 bases between. Germline V lookup: CDR1 SGHRS, CDR2 YFSETQ. The CDR3 protein is CASSPGIANEKLFF. The CDR3 DNA reads TGCGCCAGCAGCCCCGGGATTGCTAATGAAAAACTGTTTTTT. The whole variable domain, filled in from reference TRBV5-1 and TRBJ1-4, reads KAGVTQTPRYLIKTRGQQVTLSCSPISGHRSVSWYQQTPGQGLQFLFEYFSETQRNKGNFPGRFSGRQFSNSRSEMNVSTLELGDSALYLCASSPGIANEKLFFGSGTQLSVL.

This sequence joins TRBV29-1 and TRBJ1-2, with D unresolved. The CDR3 runs to 14 residues. The V and J ends lost 3 bases and 2 bases respectively, with 13 bases between them. In germline, CDR1 is SQVTM, CDR2 ANQGSEA. The CDR3 reads CSVERGTSNYGYTF. CDR3 nucleotide sequence: TGCAGCGTTGAGCGTGGCACCTCCAACTATGGCTACACCTTC. Looking up the rest from reference TRBV29-1 and TRBJ1-2 gives the full variable domain: SAVISQKPSRDICQRGTSLTIQCQVDSQVTMMFWYRQQPGQSLTLIATANQGSEATYESGFVIDKFPISRPNLTFSTLTVSNMSPEDSSIYLCSVERGTSNYGYTFGSGTRLTVV.

This clonotype was counted between two and nine times. This chain joins TRBV29-1 and TRBJ2-6, with unresolved D. The germline V gene has CDR1 SQVTM and CDR2 ANQGSEA. The CDR3 extends over 14 amino acids. V lost 4 bases, J lost 3 bases, and 10 bases lay in between. DNA of the CDR3: TGCAGCGTTGCGGATTTAGATGGGGCCAACGTCCTGACTTTC. This codes for CSVADLDGANVLTF.

The rearrangement joins TRBV6-1 to TRBJ2-5; 10 bases are shared with TRBD2. The CDR3 runs to 15 residues. The germline V gene has CDR1 MNHNS and CDR2 SASEGT. V trimming: 5 bases; J trimming: 1 base; junction bases outside the gene matches: 4. CDR3 nucleotide sequence: TGTGCCAGCAGTCTAAGCGGGAGGGGCCAAGAGACCCAGTACTTC. This gives the protein CASSLSGRGQETQYF.

For the CDR3, the DNA is TGCAGTGCTAGGGGGGACAGTCCTCAAGAGACCCAGTACTTC. Its protein is CSARGDSPQETQYF. The gene calls are TRBV20-1 and TRBJ2-5; 7 bases align to TRBD1. V shed 3 bases and J 2 bases; nucleotides not matched to a gene: 6. The germline V gene encodes CDR1 DFQATT and CDR2 SNEGSKA (reference sequence). The CDR3 has 14 residues.

Only a few counts were recorded for this clonotype. J is TRBJ2-5 and V is TRBV5-1; maybe TRBD1 (5 bases). Trimming left V 0 bases short and J 4 bases short, with 16 bases between. The CDR3 is 16 residues long. Germline CDR1 is SGHRS and CDR2 is YFSETQ. CDR3 bases: TGCGCCAGCAGCTTGGGAGTGTTAGGGGTCGGAGAGACCCAGTACTTC. This translates into CASSLGVLGVGETQYF.

This clonotype has only a few counts. A single base separates this from a much larger clone, so it may be a read error. The chain joins TRBV7-2 to TRBJ2-5, with 7 nucleotides matching TRBD1. Germline CDR1 and CDR2: SGHTA and FQGNSA. The length of the CDR3 is 14 residues. V lost 7 bases, J lost 11 bases, and 16 bases stayed unmatched. DNA for the CDR3: TGTGCCAGCAACCTGGGACAGAAGGACAATGAGCAGTACTTC. Its translation: CASNLGQKDNEQYF.

V usage is TRBV29-1 and J usage is TRBJ2-5; 7 nucleotides match TRBD2. Germline values: CDR1 SQVTM, CDR2 ANQGSEA. There are 15 residues in the CDR3. V lost 4 bases and J lost 5; bases outside the gene matches: 13. The DNA of the CDR3 is TGCAGCGTTGGTCAGCGGGGCCTAGGGATGGAGACCCAGTACTTC. Protein sequence: CSVGQRGLGMETQYF.

The V call is TRBV4-2, the J call TRBJ2-1; D is unclear. Germline assignment: CDR1 LGHNA and CDR2 YNFKEQ. With 0 bases removed from V and 6 bases from J, the gap between germline ends came to 12 bases. The CDR3 runs 15 residues. CDR3 nucleotides: TGTGCCAGCAGCCAAGATTTACTTCCAGTCAATGAGCAGTTCTTC. It yields the protein CASSQDLLPVNEQFF.

This clonotype was found once. The gene calls are TRBV19 and TRBJ2-1; TRBD2 matches 7 bases. Per germline, CDR1 LNHDA and CDR2 SQIVND (reference sequence). Trimming removed 5 bases from V and 8 bases from J; junction bases left unmatched: 6. The CDR3 is 13 amino acids. This chain's CDR3 is CASSPRESYEQFF. DNA of the CDR3: TGTGCCAGTAGTCCGCGGGAGAGCTATGAGCAGTTCTTC.

The chain links TRBV4-2 to TRBJ2-7, with TRBD2 as a possible D gene (5 bases). CDR1 LGHNA and CDR2 YNFKEQ come from the germline V gene. This CDR3 contains 14 residues. Between the trimmed V and J ends, which lost 4 bases and 0 bases, there was a span of 10 bases. The CDR3: CASSLEATSYEQYF. CDR3 in DNA: TGTGCCAGCAGCCTGGAGGCCACCTCCTACGAGCAGTACTTC.

The CDR3 loop is CASSMMDMSRGEQYF. The CDR3 DNA sequence: TGTGCCAGCAGTATGATGGATATGTCTAGGGGAGAGCAGTACTTC. V gene TRBV6-6 combines with J gene TRBJ2-7; a possible D gene is TRBD1 (5 bases). The CDR3 is 15 amino acids. V lost 5 bases and J 7 bases, leaving 21 bases between the germline ends. Germline values: CDR1 MNHNY, CDR2 SVGAGI (reference sequence).

The chain links TRBV15 to TRBJ2-3; no reliable D call. This CDR3 contains 13 residues. The germline V and J ends were trimmed by 0 bases and 3 bases, with 4 bases remaining between them. In germline, CDR1 is LNHNV, CDR2 YYDKDF (reference sequence). This CDR3 is CATSRDGTDTQYF. The CDR3 DNA sequence: TGTGCCACCAGCAGAGATGGAACAGATACGCAGTATTTT.

This clonotype showed up just once. The V call is TRBV27, the J call TRBJ2-1, with 10 bases matching TRBD2. Trimming at V came to 5 bases and at J to 7 bases, leaving 11 bases not matched to a gene. The germline V gene encodes CDR1 MNHEY and CDR2 SMNVEV (reference sequence). This CDR3 has 16 amino acids. The CDR3 spells CASSVLAGEGQNEQFF. In DNA form, the CDR3 reads TGTGCCAGCAGTGTTCTAGCGGGGGAGGGGCAGAATGAGCAGTTCTTC.

Regarding this clonotype: The junction departs from germline at one end; a sequencing error may be responsible. V and J are TRBV30 and TRBJ2-1, with D maybe TRBD2 (6 bases). Looked up from germline, CDR1 is GTSNPN and CDR2 is SVGIG (reference sequence). This CDR3 region has 11 residues. The CDR3 loop reads CAGSRREEQFF. Here the CDR3 DNA reads TGTGCCGGGAGTCGTCGGGAGGAGCAGTTCTTC. Combining the CDR3 with reference TRBV30 and TRBJ2-1 gives the whole variable domain SQTIHQWPATLVQPVGSPLSLECTVEGTSNPNLYWYRQAAGRGLQLLFYSVGIGQISSEVPQNLSASRPQDRQFILSSKKLLLSDSGFYLCAGSRREEQFFGPGTRLTVL.

In regard to this clonotype: A read error may produce the germline difference seen at one junction end. This rearrangement joins TRBV27 to TRBJ2-1, with D perhaps TRBD2 (5 bases). CDR3 length equals 16 residues. Germline V gives CDR1 MNHEY, CDR2 SMNVEV (reference sequence). The CDR3 DNA is TGTGCCAGCAGTTCTACGAGGGAGAGCTCCTACAATGAACAGTTCTTC. This codes for CASSSTRESSYNEQFF.